Below, one T cell receptor (beta chain) is given with its context. Assay used: immunoSEQ multiplex PCR; TCRdb lists only in-frame clones, some missing. In the table there are tens of thousands of clones, around 94% of which are singletons. This specimen comes from a study of control samples from healthy donors and cancer patients. The CDR3 has 13 amino acids. Deletions cut 6 bases from V and 6 bases from J, with 11 bases between. CDR1 and CDR2 from the germline V gene are SGHDN and FVKESK. The chain couples TRBV14 to TRBJ2-2; perhaps TRBD1 as D (6 bases). The receptor's source is a man aged 25 to 40 in good health. Material for sequencing was blood. CDR3: CASSLQGPGELFF. CDR3 DNA sequence: TGTGCCAGCAGTCTACAGGGCCCCGGGGAGCTGTTTTTT.